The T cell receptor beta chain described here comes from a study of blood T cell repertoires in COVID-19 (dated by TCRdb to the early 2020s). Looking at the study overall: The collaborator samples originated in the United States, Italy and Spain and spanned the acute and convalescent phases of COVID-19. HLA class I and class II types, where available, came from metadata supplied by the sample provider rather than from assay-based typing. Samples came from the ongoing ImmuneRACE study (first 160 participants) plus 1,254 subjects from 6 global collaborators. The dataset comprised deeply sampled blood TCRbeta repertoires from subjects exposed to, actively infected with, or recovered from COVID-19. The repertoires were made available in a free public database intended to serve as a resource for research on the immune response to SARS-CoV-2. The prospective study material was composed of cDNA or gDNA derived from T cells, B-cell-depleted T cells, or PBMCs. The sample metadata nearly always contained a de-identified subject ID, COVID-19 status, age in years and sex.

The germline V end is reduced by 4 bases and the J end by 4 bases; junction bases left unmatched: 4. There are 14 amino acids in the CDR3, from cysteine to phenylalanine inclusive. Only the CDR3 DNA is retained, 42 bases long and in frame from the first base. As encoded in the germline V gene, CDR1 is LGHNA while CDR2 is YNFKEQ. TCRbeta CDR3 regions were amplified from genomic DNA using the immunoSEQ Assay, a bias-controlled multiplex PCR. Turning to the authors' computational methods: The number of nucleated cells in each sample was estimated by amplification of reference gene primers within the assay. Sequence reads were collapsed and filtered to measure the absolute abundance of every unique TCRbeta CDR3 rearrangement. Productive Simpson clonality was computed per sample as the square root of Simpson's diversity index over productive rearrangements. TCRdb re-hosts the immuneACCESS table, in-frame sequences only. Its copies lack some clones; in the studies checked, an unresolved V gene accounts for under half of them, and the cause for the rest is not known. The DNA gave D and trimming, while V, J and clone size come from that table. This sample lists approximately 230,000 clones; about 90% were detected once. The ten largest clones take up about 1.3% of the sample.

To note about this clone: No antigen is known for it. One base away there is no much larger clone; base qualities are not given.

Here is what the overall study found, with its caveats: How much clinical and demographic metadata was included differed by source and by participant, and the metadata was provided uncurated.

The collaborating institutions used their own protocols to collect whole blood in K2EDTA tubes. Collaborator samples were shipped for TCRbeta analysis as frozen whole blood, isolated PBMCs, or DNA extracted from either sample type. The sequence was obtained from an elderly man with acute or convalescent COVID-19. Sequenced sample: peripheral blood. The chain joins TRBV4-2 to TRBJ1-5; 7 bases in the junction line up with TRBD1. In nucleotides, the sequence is TGTGCCAGCAGCCCGCGGACAGGTAATCAGCCCCAGCATTTT. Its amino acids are CASSPRTGNQPQHF.